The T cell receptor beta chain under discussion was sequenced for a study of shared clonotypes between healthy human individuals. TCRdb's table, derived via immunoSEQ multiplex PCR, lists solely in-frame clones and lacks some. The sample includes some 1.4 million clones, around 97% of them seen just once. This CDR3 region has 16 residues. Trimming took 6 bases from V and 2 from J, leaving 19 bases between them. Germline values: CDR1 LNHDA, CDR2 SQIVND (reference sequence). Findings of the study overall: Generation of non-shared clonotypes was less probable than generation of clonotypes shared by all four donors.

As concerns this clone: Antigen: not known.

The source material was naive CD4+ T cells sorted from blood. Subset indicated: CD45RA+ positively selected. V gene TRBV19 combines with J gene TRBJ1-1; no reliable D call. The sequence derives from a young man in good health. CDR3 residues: CASREFAGYANTEAFF. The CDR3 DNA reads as TGTGCCAGTAGGGAATTTGCCGGGTACGCAAACACTGAAGCTTTCTTT.